The 5 T cell receptor beta chains reported below all come from one sample, sequenced in a study of T cells after yellow fever vaccination. In TCRdb, the 5' RACE reads were re-called with MiXCR into one record per CDR3 protein. The profile shows approximately 61,000 distinct CDR3 sequences, around 7% of them singletons. Specimen: CD8+ T cells sorted from PBMCs, collected on the day of the first yellow fever vaccination. The source of these receptors is a man younger than 35 who received the YFV17D yellow fever vaccine.

The CDR3 DNA is TGCGCCAGCAGCCAAGTGGGGCATGAAAAACTGTTTTTT. Amino acid sequence: CASSQVGHEKLFF. The chain recombines TRBV4-1 with TRBJ1-4, with D maybe TRBD1 (5 bases). The ends were cut back, 1 base at V and 6 bases at J, with 6 bases in the middle. The CDR3 totals 13 residues. Germline assignment: CDR1 MGHRA and CDR2 YSYEKL.

This clonotype was counted at least ten times. V is TRBV7-3 and J is TRBJ2-5; D is undetermined. Germline V CDR1 and CDR2: SGHTA, FQGTGA. Trimming shortened V by 2 bases and J by 5 bases, and 12 bases separated the two germline ends. The CDR3 is 14 amino acids. The CDR3 nucleotides read TGTGCCAGCAGCTTATTAGCTAGTTCCGAGACCCAGTACTTC. Protein product: CASSLLASSETQYF.

The genes are TRBV6-1 and TRBJ2-7, with D perhaps being TRBD1 or TRBD2 (5 bases each). Trimming removed 2 bases at V and 0 bases at J, with 11 bases between. The CDR3 is made up of 15 amino acids. From germline, CDR1 is MNHNS and CDR2 SASEGT. CDR3 loop: CASSERGVSSYEQYF. CDR3 nucleotides: TGTGCCAGCAGTGAACGGGGCGTGAGCTCCTACGAGCAGTACTTC.

This clonotype has just a few counts. V is TRBV4-2 and J is TRBJ2-1; D gene uncertain. The ends were cut back, 3 bases at V and 6 bases at J, with 12 bases in the middle. This CDR3 has 14 residues. Germline loops: CDR1 LGHNA, CDR2 YNFKEQ. For the CDR3, the DNA is TGTGCCAGCAGCCAGGGGTTTGCCTCCAATGAGCAGTTCTTC. Translation: CASSQGFASNEQFF.

This clonotype was observed at least ten times. The chain recombines TRBV7-9 with TRBJ2-5; the D is unclear. Germline CDR1 is SEHNR and CDR2 is FQNEAQ (reference sequence). The CDR3 is 13 amino acids. V was trimmed by 6 bases and J by 5 bases, leaving 13 bases between them. DNA for the CDR3: TGTGCCAGCAGTGACCAAAGTTGGGAGACCCAGTACTTC. The encoded protein is CASSDQSWETQYF.